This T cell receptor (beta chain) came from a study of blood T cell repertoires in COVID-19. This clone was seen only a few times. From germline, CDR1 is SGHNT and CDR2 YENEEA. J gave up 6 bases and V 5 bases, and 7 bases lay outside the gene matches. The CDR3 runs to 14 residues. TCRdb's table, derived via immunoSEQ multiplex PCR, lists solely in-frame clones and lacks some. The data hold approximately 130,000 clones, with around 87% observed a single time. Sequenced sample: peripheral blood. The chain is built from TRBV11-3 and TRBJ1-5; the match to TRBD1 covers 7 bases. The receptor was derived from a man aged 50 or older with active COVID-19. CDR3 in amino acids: CASSPRQGAQPQHF. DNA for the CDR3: TGTGCCAGCAGCCCCCGACAGGGAGCTCAGCCCCAGCATTTT. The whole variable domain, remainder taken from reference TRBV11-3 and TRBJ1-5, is EAGVVQSPRYKIIEKKQPVAFWCNPISGHNTLYWYLQNLGQGPELLIRYENEEAVDDSQLPKDRFSAERLKGVDSTLKIQPAELGDSAVYLCASSPRQGAQPQHFGDGTRLSIL.